The T cell receptor (beta chain) under discussion was sequenced for a study of blood T cell repertoires in COVID-19. The data were produced by immunoSEQ multiplex PCR, yet TCRdb's version contains in-frame clones alone and is incomplete. The top ten clones hold approximately 2.5% of a sample with about 270,000 clones, approximately 90% of them seen once. This CDR3 region has 15 residues. Between the trimmed V and J ends, which lost 6 bases and 4 bases, there was a span of 16 bases. Germline CDR1 is SNHLY and CDR2 is FYNNEI. The sequenced sample was PBMCs or T cells enriched from blood (not recorded which). The rearrangement uses TRBV2 and TRBJ1-5, with D possibly TRBD1 on 6 matching bases. This TCR derives from a woman between 35 and 50 years old with acute COVID-19. The CDR3 loop is CASSPEGGGNQPQHF. CDR3 coding DNA: TGTGCCAGCAGCCCCGAGGGAGGGGGAAATCAGCCCCAGCATTTT.